Following are 21 T cell receptor beta chains from one sample sequenced in a study of T cells after yellow fever vaccination. One entry per CDR3 protein results from TCRdb running MiXCR on the 5' RACE reads. The sample lists some 300,000 distinct CDR3 sequences, 8.7% occurring once. The specimen was CD4+ T cells sorted from PBMCs, collected 5 days after the yellow fever booster vaccination. Receptor source: a man aged 18 to 30 who received the YFV17D yellow fever vaccine.

There are a few counts of this clonotype. This rearrangement joins TRBV15 to TRBJ1-1; 10 nucleotides align to TRBD1. Losses at the gene ends were 2 bases for V and 5 bases for J; bases not matched to a gene: 5. Germline-derived CDR1 and CDR2 are LNHNV and YYDKDF (reference sequence). The length of the CDR3 is 15 residues. The CDR3 reads CATSRPDRGRTEAFF. The CDR3 DNA reads as TGTGCCACCAGCAGACCTGACAGGGGGCGGACTGAAGCTTTCTTT. Together with reference TRBV15 and TRBJ1-1, the CDR3 gives the full variable domain: DAMVIQNPRYQVTQFGKPVTLSCSQTLNHNVMYWYQQKSSQAPKLLFHYYDKDFNNEADTPDNFQSRRPNTSFCFLDIRSPGLGDTAMYLCATSRPDRGRTEAFFGQGTRLTVV.

Only a few counts were recorded for this clonotype. The J gene is TRBJ2-2, the V gene TRBV7-9; 11 positions match TRBD2. Germline-derived CDR1 and CDR2 are SEHNR and FQNEAQ (reference sequence). V lost 5 bases and J lost 3; bases outside the gene matches: 2. The CDR3 loop spans 15 amino acids. CDR3 bases: TGTGCCAGCAGCCCTAGCGGGGGGTACACCGGGGAGCTGTTTTTT. It is translated as CASSPSGGYTGELFF. The variable domain in full, with the rest retrieved from reference TRBV7-9 and TRBJ2-2, is DTGVSQNPRHKITKRGQNVTFRCDPISEHNRLYWYRQTLGQGPEFLTYFQNEAQLEKSRLLSDRFSAERPKGSFSTLEIQRTEQGDSAMYLCASSPSGGYTGELFFGEGSRLTVL.

This clonotype was seen at least ten times. V and J are TRBV5-5 and TRBJ2-1; D unresolved. Trimming pared 2 bases from V and 6 bases from J, leaving 30 bases between. The CDR3 is made up of 20 amino acids. CDR1 SGHKS and CDR2 YYEKEE come from the germline V gene (reference sequence). This CDR3 reads CASSFILTVSGPAWVNEQFF. CDR3 sequence (DNA): TGTGCCAGCAGCTTTATCCTCACGGTATCGGGTCCAGCGTGGGTCAATGAGCAGTTCTTC.

This clonotype appeared many times. This chain joins TRBV3-1 and TRBJ1-1; D gene ambiguous. The CDR3 covers 12 residues. Trimming cost V 1 base and J 11 bases, with 11 bases left between them. Germline V gene sequence: CDR1 LGHDT, CDR2 YNNKEL (reference sequence). CDR3 sequence (DNA): TGTGCCAGCAGCCAAGCCGAATCGCGGGCTTTCTTT. Protein: CASSQAESRAFF.

This clonotype was detected ten times or more. The genes are TRBV7-9 and TRBJ1-4, with TRBD1 identical over 7 bases. In germline, CDR1 is SEHNR, CDR2 FQNEAQ (reference sequence). The trim removed 1 base at V and 8 bases at J, leaving 7 bases unmatched. The CDR3 sequence is 15 residues long. CDR3 sequence: CASSLDLRGFEKLFF. The CDR3 nucleotides are TGTGCCAGCAGCTTAGATCTCAGGGGGTTCGAAAAACTGTTTTTT.

The chain employs TRBV12-3 or TRBV12-4 and TRBJ1-5; D ambiguous. The CDR3 loop spans 16 amino acids. V was shortened by 4 bases and J by 0 bases, with 13 bases between the two germline ends. Written as DNA, the CDR3 is TGTGCCAGCAGTTCGTCGGTGGCCCATAGCAATCAGCCCCAGCATTTT. Translated, it gives CASSSSVAHSNQPQHF.

This clonotype was counted between two and nine times. The chain carries TRBV20-1 and TRBJ1-5, with 7 bases lining up with TRBD1. The V segment lost 3 bases and the J segment 11 bases; nucleotides outside the gene matches: 16. This CDR3 comprises 15 residues. Germline CDR1 and CDR2: DFQATT and SNEGSKA (reference sequence). The CDR3 sequence is CSARGGGTVFSAQHF. The CDR3 coding sequence is TGCAGTGCTAGGGGAGGTGGGACAGTCTTTTCAGCCCAGCATTTT.

This clonotype occurred a few times. This chain connects TRBV29-1 to TRBJ1-2; D gene uncertain. Germline lookup yields CDR1 SQVTM and CDR2 ANQGSEA. The CDR3 is made up of 15 amino acids. The V and J ends lost 3 bases and 2 bases respectively, with 16 bases between them. CDR3 in DNA: TGCAGCGTTGACCCTGGGCCTTTGATGAACTATGGCTACACCTTC. Its protein product is CSVDPGPLMNYGYTF. Based on the CDR3 plus reference TRBV29-1 and TRBJ1-2, the full variable domain is SAVISQKPSRDICQRGTSLTIQCQVDSQVTMMFWYRQQPGQSLTLIATANQGSEATYESGFVIDKFPISRPNLTFSTLTVSNMSPEDSSIYLCSVDPGPLMNYGYTFGSGTRLTVV.

This clonotype has only a few counts. This chain joins TRBV20-1 and TRBJ1-4; D unclear. Trimming took 7 bases from V and 4 from J, leaving 13 bases between them. The CDR3 extends over 13 amino acids. Germline CDR1 DFQATT, CDR2 SNEGSKA (reference sequence). This chain's CDR3 is CSVRASRNEKLFF. The CDR3 DNA is TGCAGTGTGAGGGCCAGCCGTAATGAAAAACTGTTTTTT.

This clonotype was seen a few times. This rearrangement joins TRBV3-1 to TRBJ2-3; the match to TRBD2 covers 7 bases. With 2 bases clipped from V and 2 bases from J, the junction kept 4 bases outside the gene matches. The V gene's germline CDR1 is LGHDT and CDR2 YNNKEL (reference sequence). The CDR3 length is 15 residues. In DNA form, the CDR3 reads TGTGCCAGCAGCCAACAGCGGGGACTCACAGATACGCAGTATTTT. Translating it yields CASSQQRGLTDTQYF.

CDR3 DNA: TGCAGTGCTGGCCTAGGGGAAAAACTGTTTTTT. It encodes CSAGLGEKLFF. The chain recombines TRBV20-1 with TRBJ1-4; D is unclear. The V end was cut by 5 bases, the J end by 8 bases, with 9 bases between. Germline V lookup: CDR1 DFQATT, CDR2 SNEGSKA (reference sequence). The CDR3 extends over 11 amino acids.

This clonotype was seen only a few times. The V call is TRBV5-1, the J call TRBJ1-1; D remains unclear. CDR1 SGHRS and CDR2 YFSETQ come from the germline V gene. V lost 4 bases and J 6 bases, leaving 16 bases between the germline ends. The CDR3 consists of 14 residues. In DNA, the CDR3 is TGCGCCAGCAGCGTAGACGCGGCTTCCGCTGAAGCTTTCTTT. It specifies CASSVDAASAEAFF.

This clonotype has only a few counts. The V and J genes are TRBV30 and TRBJ2-7, with 7 bases fitting TRBD1. CDR1 is GTSNPN, CDR2 SVGIG, per germline (reference sequence). Trimming cost V 4 bases and J 3 bases; bases outside gene matches: 6. This CDR3 spans 13 amino acids. CDR3 sequence: CAWTRDRLYEQYF. Here the CDR3 DNA reads TGTGCCTGGACTCGGGACAGACTCTACGAGCAGTACTTC.

The V call is TRBV27, the J call TRBJ1-5; possible D gene TRBD1, 6 bases. The V end lost 5 bases, the J end lost 3 bases, and 20 bases lay between the germline ends. The CDR3 loop spans 17 amino acids. Germline V gene lookup returns CDR1 MNHEY and CDR2 SMNVEV (reference sequence). In nucleotides, the CDR3 is TGTGCCAGCAGTCGGTGGGCAGGGGAACAGGACAATCAGCCCCAGCATTTT. Residues: CASSRWAGEQDNQPQHF.

The genes are TRBV7-2 and TRBJ2-1; weak D call: TRBD1 (6 bases). CDR3 length: 15 residues. The V end lost 5 bases, the J end lost 7 bases, and 18 bases lay between the germline ends. Germline V lookup: CDR1 SGHTA, CDR2 FQGNSA. This chain's CDR3 is CASSPTGPSRNEQFF. The CDR3 bases are TGTGCCAGCAGCCCCACAGGGCCAAGTCGGAATGAGCAGTTCTTC.

This clonotype was found a few times. The rearrangement uses TRBV19 and TRBJ1-1; D possibly corresponds to TRBD1 (5 bases). V was pared by 0 bases and J by 6 bases, with 8 bases between. This CDR3 contains 13 residues. Looked up from germline, CDR1 is LNHDA and CDR2 is SQIVND (reference sequence). The DNA for the CDR3 is TGTGCCAGTAGTATAGAGGGACCGGCTGAAGCTTTCTTT. Protein sequence: CASSIEGPAEAFF.

In this sample, this clonotype turned up a few times. The V and J genes are TRBV7-2 and TRBJ2-3, with 10 positions matching TRBD2. The CDR3 loop spans 16 amino acids. V was clipped by 6 bases and J by 2 bases; unmatched bases: 8. Germline V lookup: CDR1 SGHTA, CDR2 FQGNSA. CDR3 nucleotide sequence: TGTGCCAGCAGACCCTTTCTAGCGGGGGCCACAGATACGCAGTATTTT. The encoded protein is CASRPFLAGATDTQYF.

The chain recombines TRBV6-6 with TRBJ2-5; D not resolved. CDR3 length equals 14 residues. Deletions cut 10 bases from V and 5 bases from J, with 20 bases between. The germline V gene encodes CDR1 MNHNY and CDR2 SVGAGI (reference sequence). The CDR3 sequence: CATAPPTVGETQYF. The DNA of the CDR3 is TGTGCCACCGCGCCCCCGACTGTTGGCGAGACCCAGTACTTC.

There are a few counts of this clonotype. V is TRBV20-1 and J is TRBJ2-5; 9 bases are a match to TRBD1. This CDR3 has 13 amino acids. The junction had 6 bases not matched to a gene; V was cut back by 6 bases and J by 4 bases. CDR1 is DFQATT, CDR2 SNEGSKA, per germline (reference sequence). This chain's CDR3 is CSAPGTGTETQYF. The CDR3 nucleotides are TGCAGTGCGCCCGGGACAGGGACAGAGACCCAGTACTTC.

This clonotype was seen repeatedly, ten times or more. The chain uses TRBV5-1 and TRBJ2-1; D is unresolved. Trimming left V 0 bases short and J 8 bases short, with 12 bases between. Germline-derived CDR1 and CDR2 are SGHRS and YFSETQ. The CDR3 covers 14 residues. Here the CDR3 reads CASSLAYLWDEQFF. Written as DNA, the CDR3 is TGCGCCAGCAGCTTGGCCTACCTTTGGGATGAGCAGTTCTTC.

This clonotype has just a few counts. The chain links TRBV5-6 to TRBJ1-2, with D unclear. Trimming removed 1 base from V and 8 bases from J, with 9 bases in between. The CDR3 sequence is 12 residues long. Per the germline V gene, CDR1 is SGHDT and CDR2 is YYEEEE. The CDR3 loop reads CASSLNIHGYTF. The CDR3 nucleotides are TGTGCCAGCAGCTTGAACATCCACGGCTACACCTTC.